This T cell receptor (beta chain) was sequenced in a study of blood T cell repertoires in COVID-19. Overall study: Specimens from acute and convalescent COVID-19 originated in the United States, Italy and Spain. T cells, B-cell-depleted T cells, or PBMCs provided the cDNA or gDNA that served as material.

The CDR3 is 19 amino acids. Unmatched junction bases numbered 14, after V lost 0 bases and J lost 5 bases. Germline V gives CDR1 SGDLS, CDR2 YYNGEE. Per the original methods: Estimation of nucleated cell counts was performed using reference gene primer amplification. Sequencing was performed with immunoSEQ multiplex PCR; in TCRdb, only in-frame clones are kept and a portion is missing. Clone size and V and J calls were adopted from that table, with D and trimming inferred from the DNA. This sample carries approximately 170,000 clones, 75% to 90% of them seen once, and the ten largest clones take about 8.3%.

Sequencing was performed on peripheral blood. The receptor comes from a woman between 70 and 85 years old with COVID-19, enrolled during active disease. The chain recombines TRBV9 with TRBJ2-5; 12 bases align to TRBD2. CDR3 residues: CASSVAGGLAGGSGETQYF. In nucleotides, the CDR3 is TGTGCCAGCAGCGTAGCTGGGGGTCTAGCGGGAGGGTCGGGGGAGACCCAGTACTTC.